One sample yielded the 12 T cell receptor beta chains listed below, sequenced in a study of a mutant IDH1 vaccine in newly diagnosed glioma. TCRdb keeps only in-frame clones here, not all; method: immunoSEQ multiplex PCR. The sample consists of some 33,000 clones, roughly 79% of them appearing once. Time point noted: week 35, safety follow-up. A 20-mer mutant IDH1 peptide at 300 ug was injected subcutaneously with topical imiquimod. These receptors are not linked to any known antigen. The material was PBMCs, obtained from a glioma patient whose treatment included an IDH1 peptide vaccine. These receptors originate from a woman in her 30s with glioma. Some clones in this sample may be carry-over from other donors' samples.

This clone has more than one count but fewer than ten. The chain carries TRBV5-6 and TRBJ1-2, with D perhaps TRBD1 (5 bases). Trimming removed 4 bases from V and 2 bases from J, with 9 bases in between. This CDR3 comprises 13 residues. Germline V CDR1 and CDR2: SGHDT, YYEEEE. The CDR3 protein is CASSQGPNYGYTF. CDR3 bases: TGTGCCAGCAGCCAGGGTCCCAACTATGGCTACACCTTC.

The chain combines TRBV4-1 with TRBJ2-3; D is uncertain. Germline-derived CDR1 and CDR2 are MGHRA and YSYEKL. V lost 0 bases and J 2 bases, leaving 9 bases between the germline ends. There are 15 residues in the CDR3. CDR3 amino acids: CASSQDDLSTDTQYF. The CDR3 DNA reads TGCGCCAGCAGCCAAGACGACCTATCCACAGATACGCAGTATTTT.

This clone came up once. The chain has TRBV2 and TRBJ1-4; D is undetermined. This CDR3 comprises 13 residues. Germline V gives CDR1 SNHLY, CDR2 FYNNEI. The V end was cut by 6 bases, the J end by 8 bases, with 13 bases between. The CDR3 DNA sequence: TGTGCCAGCAGGTCGGGTGATCGGGAAAAACTGTTTTTT. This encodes CASRSGDREKLFF. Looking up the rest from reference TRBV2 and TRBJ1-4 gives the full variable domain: EPEVTQTPSHQVTQMGQEVILRCVPISNHLYFYWYRQILGQKVEFLVSFYNNEISEKSEIFDDQFSVERPDGSNFTLKIRSTKLEDSAMYFCASRSGDREKLFFGSGTQLSVL.

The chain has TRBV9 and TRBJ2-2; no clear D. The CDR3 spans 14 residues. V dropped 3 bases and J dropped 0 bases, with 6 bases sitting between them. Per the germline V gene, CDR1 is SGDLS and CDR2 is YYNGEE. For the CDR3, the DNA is TGTGCCAGCAGCGGAGAAGCGAACACCGGGGAGCTGTTTTTT. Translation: CASSGEANTGELFF.

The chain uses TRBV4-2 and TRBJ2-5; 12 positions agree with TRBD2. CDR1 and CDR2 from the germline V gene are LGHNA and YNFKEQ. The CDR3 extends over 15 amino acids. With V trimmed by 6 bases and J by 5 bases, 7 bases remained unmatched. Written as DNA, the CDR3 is TGTGCCAGCAGGGTACTAGCGGGAGGTAGTGAGACCCAGTACTTC. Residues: CASRVLAGGSETQYF.

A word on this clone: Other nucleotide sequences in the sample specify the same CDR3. CDR3 protein: CSASRGDSNQPQHF. The CDR3 nucleotides are TGCAGCGCTTCGAGGGGTGATAGCAATCAGCCCCAGCATTTT. The V gene is TRBV29-1, the J gene TRBJ1-5; perhaps TRBD1 as D (5 bases). V dropped 7 bases and J dropped 0 bases, with 13 bases sitting between them. This CDR3 region has 14 residues. Germline V gene lookup returns CDR1 SQVTM and CDR2 ANQGSEA.

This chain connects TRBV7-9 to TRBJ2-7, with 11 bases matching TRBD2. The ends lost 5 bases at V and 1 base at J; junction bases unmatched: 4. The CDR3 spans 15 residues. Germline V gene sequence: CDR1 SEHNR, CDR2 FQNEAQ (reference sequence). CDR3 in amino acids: CASSLGTSGSYEQYF. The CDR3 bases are TGTGCCAGCAGCCTCGGGACTAGCGGTTCCTACGAGCAGTACTTC.

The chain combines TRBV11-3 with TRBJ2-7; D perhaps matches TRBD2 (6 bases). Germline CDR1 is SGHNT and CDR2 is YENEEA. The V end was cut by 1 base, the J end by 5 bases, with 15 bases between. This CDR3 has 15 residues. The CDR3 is CASSLGTGVGDEQYF. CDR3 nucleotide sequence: TGTGCCAGCAGCTTAGGGACGGGAGTGGGCGACGAGCAGTACTTC.

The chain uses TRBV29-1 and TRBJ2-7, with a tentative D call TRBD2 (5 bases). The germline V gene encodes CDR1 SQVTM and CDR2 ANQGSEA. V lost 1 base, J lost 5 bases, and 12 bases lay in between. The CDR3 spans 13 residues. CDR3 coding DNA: TGCAGCGTTGAAGTGAGGGCCCCTCACGAGCAGTACTTC. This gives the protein CSVEVRAPHEQYF.

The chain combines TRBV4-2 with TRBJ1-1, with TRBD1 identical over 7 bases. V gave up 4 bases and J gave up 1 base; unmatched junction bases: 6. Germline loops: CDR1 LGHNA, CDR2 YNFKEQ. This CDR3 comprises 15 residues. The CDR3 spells CASSLMTGTNTEAFF. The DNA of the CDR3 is TGTGCCAGCAGCCTAATGACAGGGACGAACACTGAAGCTTTCTTT.

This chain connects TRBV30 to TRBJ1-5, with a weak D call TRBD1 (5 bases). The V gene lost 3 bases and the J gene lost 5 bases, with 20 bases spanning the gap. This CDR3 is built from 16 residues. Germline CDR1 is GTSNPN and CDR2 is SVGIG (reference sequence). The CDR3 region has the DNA TGTGCCTGGAGCCCCCCGGGGGGAGGACTCCATCAGCCCCAGCATTTT. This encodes CAWSPPGGGLHQPQHF.

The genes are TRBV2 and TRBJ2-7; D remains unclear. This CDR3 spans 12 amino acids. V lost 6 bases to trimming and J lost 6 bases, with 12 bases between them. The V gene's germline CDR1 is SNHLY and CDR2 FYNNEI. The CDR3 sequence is CASRPPGPEQYF. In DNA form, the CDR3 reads TGTGCCAGCAGGCCCCCTGGCCCCGAGCAGTACTTC.